A selection of T cell receptor beta chains follows, all from one sample in a study of early T cells in non-severe SARS-CoV-2 infection. From the 5' RACE reads, TCRdb called clonotypes with MiXCR, one entry per CDR3 protein. Altogether 25,000 to 40,000 distinct CDR3 sequences are present, about 4.5% being singletons, with the ten largest covering roughly 7.7%. The sequencing input was whole blood. These TCRs come from an adult who was a healthcare worker with PCR-confirmed SARS-CoV-2 infection or an uninfected control (not recorded which). The CDR3 runs from the conserved cysteine through the conserved F or W. The D gene is left open where the match is weak. Rows give clone size only sometimes, using once, few, many, or a class for an expanded clone.

cdr3_length	v_call	d_call	j_call	clone_size	cdr3_aa	cdr3_nt
16	TRBV18	TRBD1	TRBJ1-3	many	CASSPGDRLSGNTIYF	TGTGCCAGCTCACCTGGGGACAGACTCTCTGGAAACACCATATATTTT
15	TRBV29-1	-	TRBJ1-1	many	CSVGRYSGRRAEAFF	TGCAGCGTTGGGAGATATTCGGGTAGGCGCGCTGAAGCTTTCTTT
17	TRBV21-1	-	TRBJ1-1	-	CVSSKGFDSPPNTEAFF	TGTGTCAGCAGCAAAGGCTTTGATAGCCCGCCGAACACTGAAGCTTTCTTT
12	TRBV28	-	TRBJ2-5	few	CASSSLWGTQYF	TGTGCCAGCAGTTCCCTTTGGGGGACCCAGTACTTC
14	TRBV29-1	-	TRBJ2-3	many	CSVGHLGGTDTQYF	TGCAGCGTAGGACATCTCGGAGGCACAGATACGCAGTATTTT
15	TRBV20-1	-	TRBJ2-7	-	CSARDVTRRLYEQYF	TGCAGTGCTAGAGATGTAACTCGACGTCTATACGAGCAGTACTTC
16	TRBV5-1	TRBD1	TRBJ2-7	many	CASSLGHRDSSYEQYF	TGCGCCAGCAGCTTGGGCCACCGGGACAGCTCCTACGAGCAGTACTTC
14	TRBV7-3	-	TRBJ2-3	many	CASSLGLTTDTQYF	TGTGCCAGCAGCTTGGGGTTGACGACAGATACGCAGTATTTT
12	TRBV7-2	-	TRBJ2-7	many	CASSFDIYEQYF	TGTGCCAGCAGCTTTGACATTTACGAGCAGTACTTC
15	TRBV28	TRBD1	TRBJ1-5	-	CASSPRQGYNQPQHF	TGTGCCAGCAGTCCTCGACAGGGTTACAATCAGCCCCAGCATTTT
15	TRBV19	TRBD2	TRBJ2-5	many	CASSTWTSGYETQYF	TGTGCCAGTAGTACCTGGACTAGCGGATATGAGACCCAGTACTTC
14	TRBV29-1	TRBD2	TRBJ2-7	many	CSVSSGGLSYEQYF	TGCAGCGTCTCTAGCGGGGGCCTCTCCTACGAGCAGTACTTC
15	TRBV7-9	-	TRBJ2-7	many	CASSLATGPSNEQYF	TGTGCCAGCAGCTTAGCGACGGGACCTTCCAACGAGCAGTACTTC
14	TRBV9	-	TRBJ2-3	-	CASSPRGGTDTQYF	TGTGCCAGCAGCCCCCGAGGGGGCACAGATACGCAGTATTTT
17	TRBV20-1	TRBD1	TRBJ1-1	many	CSARVVGQGFVNTEAFF	TGCAGTGCTAGAGTGGTGGGACAGGGGTTCGTGAACACTGAAGCTTTCTTT
14	TRBV7-2	-	TRBJ2-5	few	CASSDRGVWETQYF	TGTGCCAGCAGCGACCGAGGGGTGTGGGAGACCCAGTACTTC
16	TRBV18	-	TRBJ2-4	-	CASSPVDTVAKNIQYF	TGTGCCAGCTCACCAGTGGACACCGTAGCCAAAAACATTCAGTACTTC
14	TRBV19	TRBD1	TRBJ1-5	many	CASSLRTGRQPQHF	TGTGCCAGTAGTCTCCGGACAGGGCGACAGCCCCAGCATTTT
18	TRBV10-3	-	TRBJ2-6	-	CAISESGGAGTGANVLTF	TGTGCCATCAGTGAGTCTGGAGGGGCAGGGACTGGGGCCAACGTCCTGACTTTC
15	TRBV28	-	TRBJ2-7	many	CASSSQGSSLHEQYF	TGTGCCAGCAGTTCACAGGGAAGTAGCCTCCACGAGCAGTACTTC
14	TRBV29-1	TRBD1	TRBJ1-4	-	CSVEDQTGVEKLFF	TGCAGCGTTGAAGATCAGACAGGGGTGGAAAAACTGTTTTTT
13	TRBV29-1	TRBD1	TRBJ1-5	-	CSVGTGGVQPQHF	TGCAGCGTTGGGACAGGGGGCGTTCAGCCCCAGCATTTT
13	TRBV30	-	TRBJ1-6	-	CAWRQGYNSPLHF	TGTGCCTGGAGACAGGGCTATAATTCACCCCTCCACTTT
14	TRBV2	TRBD2	TRBJ2-3	many	CASGRLAGTDTQYF	TGTGCCAGCGGTCGACTAGCGGGCACAGATACGCAGTATTTT
14	TRBV7-8	-	TRBJ2-2	few	CASSRSGLTGELFF	TGTGCCAGCAGCCGGTCAGGGCTCACCGGGGAGCTGTTTTTT
12	TRBV10-2	-	TRBJ2-2	many	CASSDFGGELFF	TGCGCCAGCAGTGATTTCGGCGGGGAGCTGTTTTTT
15	TRBV6-2/TRBV6-3	TRBD1	TRBJ2-7	many	CASSRPGTGEWEQYF	TGTGCCAGCAGTCGCCCCGGGACAGGAGAGTGGGAGCAGTACTTC
13	TRBV20-1	-	TRBJ1-1	few	CSAPTIGGAEAFF	TGCAGTGCCCCCACCATAGGGGGGGCTGAAGCTTTCTTT
15	TRBV30	-	TRBJ1-1	many	CAWSVLGTVDTEAFF	TGTGCCTGGAGTGTACTCGGGACGGTGGACACTGAAGCTTTCTTT
14	TRBV7-6	TRBD1	TRBJ1-3	many	CASSVGQGADTIYF	TGTGCCAGCAGCGTCGGTCAGGGGGCAGACACCATATATTTT
14	TRBV5-8	-	TRBJ1-6	many	CASREWISDSPLHF	TGTGCCAGCAGGGAATGGATCTCGGATTCACCCCTCCACTTT
15	TRBV7-8	-	TRBJ2-3	few	CASSLRLGATDTQYF	TGTGCCAGCAGCTTACGACTTGGGGCCACAGATACGCAGTATTTT
11	TRBV12-3/TRBV12-4	-	TRBJ1-1	many	CASSGDTEAFF	TGTGCCAGCAGTGGGGACACTGAAGCTTTCTTT
13	TRBV11-3	-	TRBJ2-5	many	CASSADTQETQYF	TGTGCCAGCAGCGCCGACACCCAAGAGACCCAGTACTTC
18	TRBV27	TRBD2	TRBJ2-5	-	CASSPILAGFRYQETQYF	TGTGCCAGCAGCCCTATACTAGCGGGTTTTCGGTACCAAGAGACCCAGTACTTC
16	TRBV28	-	TRBJ2-1	few	CASSLRQKSSYNEQFF	TGTGCCAGCAGTCTCCGACAGAAAAGCTCCTACAATGAGCAGTTCTTC
13	TRBV6-1	-	TRBJ2-7	many	CASSVGGLYEQYF	TGTGCCAGCAGTGTTGGGGGGCTGTACGAGCAGTACTTC
11	TRBV7-9	-	TRBJ1-1	many	CASSSSAEAFF	TGTGCCAGCAGCTCGTCCGCTGAAGCTTTCTTT
14	TRBV6-6	-	TRBJ2-7	-	CASSQPGFSYEQYF	TGTGCCAGCAGCCAGCCAGGGTTCTCCTACGAGCAGTACTTC
12	TRBV30	-	TRBJ2-1	-	CARRRRDNEQFF	TGTGCCCGACGGCGTCGGGACAATGAGCAGTTCTTC
14	TRBV11-2	-	TRBJ2-2	many	CASNRDSNTGELFF	TGTGCCAGCAACCGGGACTCCAACACCGGGGAGCTGTTTTTT
14	TRBV20-1	-	TRBJ1-1	many	CSAGSYLMNTEAFF	TGCAGTGCCGGGTCCTACCTAATGAACACTGAAGCTTTCTTT